This passage covers 30 T cell receptor beta chains from one sample sequenced in a study of identical twins. Each CDR3 protein gets one entry after TCRdb re-called the 5' RACE reads with MiXCR. The sample consists of about 890,000 distinct CDR3 sequences, roughly an eighth of them appearing once. These same data were also listed under a study on yellow fever vaccine responses in identical twins.

Source material: PBMCs. The source is a woman between 18 and 29 years old in good health.

This clonotype appeared a few times. V is TRBV14 and J is TRBJ2-1; D is uncertain. Germline CDR1 SGHDN, CDR2 FVKESK. There are 12 residues in the CDR3. V lost 4 bases, J lost 7 bases, and 8 bases lay in between. The CDR3: CASSLHSNEQFF. CDR3 coding DNA: TGTGCCAGCAGCCTTCATTCGAATGAGCAGTTCTTC.

The CDR3 loop is CASSHSPFQRSKETQYF. The CDR3 bases are TGTGCCAGCAGCCATTCGCCGTTTCAGCGGTCAAAAGAGACCCAGTACTTC. This chain joins TRBV14 and TRBJ2-5, with D possibly TRBD2 on 5 matching bases. CDR1 and CDR2 from the germline V gene are SGHDN and FVKESK. The V gene lost 3 bases and the J gene lost 3 bases, with 20 bases spanning the gap. The CDR3 sequence is 17 residues long. The full variable domain, in which reference TRBV14 and TRBJ2-5 provide the parts outside the CDR3, is EAGVTQFPSHSVIEKGQTVTLRCDPISGHDNLYWYRRVMGKEIKFLLHFVKESKQDESGMPNNRFLAERTGGTYSTLKVQPAELEDSGVYFCASSHSPFQRSKETQYFGPGTRLLVL.

This clonotype was counted many times. The rearrangement links TRBV28 to TRBJ2-2; 10 bases fit TRBD2. The CDR3 contains 16 residues. Unmatched junction bases numbered 7, after V lost 5 bases and J lost 4 bases. The V gene's germline CDR1 is MDHEN and CDR2 SYDVKM. The CDR3 DNA sequence: TGTGCCAGCAGTCCCAGGACTAGCGGAGTCACCGGGGAGCTGTTTTTT. This codes for CASSPRTSGVTGELFF.

The chain couples TRBV5-1 to TRBJ2-1, with 9 bases aligning to TRBD2. Germline V CDR1 and CDR2: SGHRS, YFSETQ. The CDR3 has 15 residues. V shed 3 bases, J shed 2 bases, and the junction held 3 bases outside the gene matches. The chain's CDR3 is CASSSSGDPYNEQFF. The DNA of the CDR3 is TGCGCCAGCAGCTCTAGCGGGGACCCCTACAATGAGCAGTTCTTC.

A few counts support this clonotype. V is TRBV3-1 and J is TRBJ2-5; D not resolved. From germline, CDR1 is LGHDT and CDR2 YNNKEL (reference sequence). This CDR3 region has 13 residues. V lost 0 bases to trimming and J lost 6 bases, with 8 bases between them. The CDR3 DNA reads as TGTGCCAGCAGCCAAGATTTTGGCAAGACCCAGTACTTC. Translation: CASSQDFGKTQYF.

This clonotype was picked up a small number of times. The V and J genes are TRBV20-1 and TRBJ2-1, with 8 bases identical to TRBD2. Germline CDR1 is DFQATT and CDR2 is SNEGSKA (reference sequence). The CDR3 runs 14 residues. The J segment lost 0 bases and the V segment lost 3 bases, leaving 1 base of the junction unmatched. In nucleotides, the CDR3 is TGCAGTGCTAGTAGCGGGGACTCCTACAATGAGCAGTTCTTC. Protein product: CSASSGDSYNEQFF.

The rearrangement links TRBV7-9 to TRBJ2-2; D is unresolved. The CDR3 runs 16 residues. The V end lost 3 bases, the J end lost 1 base, and 12 bases lay between the germline ends. Germline V gene lookup returns CDR1 SEHNR and CDR2 FQNEAQ (reference sequence). CDR3 DNA: TGTGCCAGCAGCTTTCTTTCAGCTGAGAACACCGGGGAGCTGTTTTTT. Protein: CASSFLSAENTGELFF.

This clonotype was observed a handful of times. V and J are TRBV12-3 or TRBV12-4 and TRBJ2-4, with D maybe TRBD2 (5 bases). This CDR3 region has 13 residues. V gave up 7 bases and J gave up 7 bases, with 14 bases separating them. CDR3 nucleotide sequence: TGTGCCAGCATGCTTCGAGGGTGGAACATTCAGTACTTC. It is translated as CASMLRGWNIQYF.

The chain couples TRBV15 to TRBJ1-2; tentative D call: TRBD1 (5 bases). The CDR3 contains 12 residues. Germline-derived CDR1 and CDR2 are LNHNV and YYDKDF (reference sequence). V lost 4 bases and J 7 bases, leaving 10 bases between the germline ends. This CDR3 reads CATSMRGGGYTF. The CDR3 DNA follows: TGTGCCACCAGCATGAGGGGTGGTGGCTACACCTTC.

This clonotype came up many times. The chain uses TRBV6-4 and TRBJ2-1; no firm D call. Trimming stripped 3 bases from V and 6 bases from J, with 3 bases between. CDR3 size: 11 residues. The germline V gene has CDR1 MRHNA and CDR2 SNTAGT. The chain's CDR3 is CASSEGNEQFF. DNA for the CDR3: TGTGCCAGCAGTGAGGGCAATGAGCAGTTCTTC.

The chain couples TRBV24-1 to TRBJ1-1; D is perhaps TRBD1 (5 bases). The V and J ends lost 7 bases and 1 base respectively, with 9 bases between them. Germline CDR1 reads KGHDR; CDR2 reads SFDVKD. CDR3 length equals 13 residues. This CDR3 is CATRDQGNTEAFF. The CDR3 coding sequence is TGTGCCACCAGGGACCAGGGGAACACTGAAGCTTTCTTT.

The V and J genes are TRBV29-1 and TRBJ1-1; D gene uncertain. Germline assignment: CDR1 SQVTM and CDR2 ANQGSEA. The CDR3 loop spans 12 amino acids. Trimming shortened V by 6 bases and J by 1 base, and 9 bases separated the two germline ends. As DNA, the CDR3 is TGCAGCGTCTTTTCTCAGAACACTGAAGCTTTCTTT. Amino acid sequence: CSVFSQNTEAFF.

The chain recombines TRBV28 with TRBJ2-3, with a tentative D call TRBD2 (5 bases). This CDR3 is 17 amino acids long. The V and J ends lost 6 bases and 4 bases respectively, with 23 bases between them. Germline CDR1 is MDHEN and CDR2 is SYDVKM. This chain's CDR3 is CASSRPRGQKGADTQYF. The CDR3 nucleotides are TGTGCCAGCAGCCGACCCCGGGGTCAGAAGGGAGCAGATACGCAGTATTTT.

This clonotype has at least ten counts. J is TRBJ2-7 and V is TRBV3-1; the D is unclear. In germline, CDR1 is LGHDT, CDR2 YNNKEL (reference sequence). The CDR3 is 14 residues long. V dropped 0 bases and J dropped 1 base, with 7 bases sitting between them. The chain's CDR3 is CASSQEQVSYEQYF. Here the CDR3 DNA reads TGTGCCAGCAGCCAAGAGCAGGTTTCCTACGAGCAGTACTTC.

This clonotype was counted at least ten times. The chain joins TRBV10-3 to TRBJ2-3; the match to TRBD2 covers 9 bases. The CDR3 consists of 13 residues. The V and J ends lost 7 bases and 5 bases, in that order; junction bases with no gene match: 4. Per the germline V gene, CDR1 is ENHRY and CDR2 is SYGVKD. This chain's CDR3 is CAIMGGRGDTQYF. The DNA of the CDR3 is TGTGCCATCATGGGCGGGAGGGGAGATACGCAGTATTTT.

This clonotype was recorded a few times. The V call is TRBV2, the J call TRBJ1-4, with TRBD1 identical over 9 bases. The ends lost 4 bases at V and 8 bases at J; junction bases unmatched: 2. This CDR3 spans 13 amino acids. Germline values: CDR1 SNHLY, CDR2 FYNNEI. The CDR3 DNA follows: TGTGCCAGCAGTGCTACAGGGGGCGAAAAACTGTTTTTT. Protein: CASSATGGEKLFF. Drawing the rest from reference TRBV2 and TRBJ1-4, the complete variable domain is EPEVTQTPSHQVTQMGQEVILRCVPISNHLYFYWYRQILGQKVEFLVSFYNNEISEKSEIFDDQFSVERPDGSNFTLKIRSTKLEDSAMYFCASSATGGEKLFFGSGTQLSVL.

This chain links TRBV29-1 with TRBJ2-1; 8 bases are shared with TRBD1. The CDR3 consists of 14 residues. The V gene's germline CDR1 is SQVTM and CDR2 ANQGSEA. V lost 5 bases and J lost 5; bases outside the gene matches: 8. The CDR3 region is CSVQPGTGHNEQFF. As DNA, the CDR3 is TGCAGCGTTCAGCCCGGGACAGGTCACAATGAGCAGTTCTTC.

This clonotype was picked up many times. This sequence joins TRBV6-6 and TRBJ2-7, with D possibly being TRBD2 (7 bases). This CDR3 is built from 15 residues. Per the germline V gene, CDR1 is MNHNY and CDR2 is SVGAGI (reference sequence). Trimming shortened V by 6 bases and J by 1 base, and 16 bases separated the two germline ends. In DNA form, the CDR3 reads TGTGCCAGCAGAGGGGGACTAAGGGAATCCTACGAGCAGTACTTC. Its translation: CASRGGLRESYEQYF.

The V gene is TRBV18, the J gene TRBJ2-7; D is unclear. The germline gives CDR1 KGHSH, CDR2 LQKENI. The CDR3 extends over 13 amino acids. V shed 1 base and J shed 1 base, with 5 bases lying between them. In DNA form, the CDR3 reads TGTGCCAGCTCACCACAGCCTTCCTACGAGCAGTACTTC. Protein sequence: CASSPQPSYEQYF.

This clonotype showed up many times. The rearrangement links TRBV20-1 to TRBJ2-7, with 9 bases lining up with TRBD1. Germline V gene lookup returns CDR1 DFQATT and CDR2 SNEGSKA (reference sequence). V lost 6 bases and J lost 3; bases outside the gene matches: 3. This CDR3 contains 12 residues. CDR3 protein: CSAPGQGYEQYF. The CDR3 bases are TGCAGTGCACCGGGACAGGGCTACGAGCAGTACTTC.

This clonotype was detected only a few times. The genes are TRBV24-1 and TRBJ2-1, with TRBD2 matching 10 bases. Looked up from germline, CDR1 is KGHDR and CDR2 is SFDVKD. The CDR3 spans 16 residues. V dropped 2 bases and J dropped 8; count of bases not matched to a gene: 8. CDR3 in DNA: TGTGCCACCAGTGATTCCCCGGGACTAGCGATCTATGAGCAGTTCTTC. Its protein is CATSDSPGLAIYEQFF.

The V and J genes are TRBV18 and TRBJ2-5; D may be TRBD2 (6 bases). Trimming removed 2 bases at V and 6 bases at J, with 10 bases between. The CDR3 consists of 13 residues. Germline loops: CDR1 KGHSH, CDR2 LQKENI. The CDR3 DNA is TGTGCCAGCTCACCAAATGGAGGGAAGACCCAGTACTTC. Protein: CASSPNGGKTQYF.

The chain is built from TRBV2 and TRBJ2-1; TRBD2 matches at 11 bases. Germline V CDR1 and CDR2: SNHLY, FYNNEI. V was pared by 8 bases and J by 8 bases, with 11 bases of the junction left unmatched. The CDR3 has 15 amino acids. The chain's CDR3 is CASGELAGVRDEQFF. The CDR3 bases are TGTGCCAGCGGGGAACTAGCGGGAGTTCGGGATGAGCAGTTCTTC.

The chain is built from TRBV27 and TRBJ2-7; 11 bases align to TRBD2. Losses at the gene ends were 5 bases for V and 7 bases for J; bases not matched to a gene: 10. CDR1 is MNHEY, CDR2 SMNVEV, per germline (reference sequence). This CDR3 region has 15 residues. The CDR3: CASSQYTSGRYEQYF. Here the CDR3 DNA reads TGTGCCAGCAGTCAGTACACTAGCGGGAGATATGAGCAGTACTTC.

This clonotype has just a few counts. The chain joins TRBV12-3 or TRBV12-4 to TRBJ2-1; no definite D call. The CDR3 totals 16 residues. Trimming removed 3 bases from V and 0 bases from J, with 12 bases in between. CDR3 DNA: TGTGCCAGCAGTTTCTTCGGACCGAGCTCCTACAATGAGCAGTTCTTC. Protein: CASSFFGPSSYNEQFF.

This CDR3 reads CASRNPGTGGETQYF. CDR3 DNA: TGTGCCAGCAGGAACCCCGGGACAGGGGGGGAGACCCAGTACTTC. The V gene is TRBV13, the J gene TRBJ2-5; 11 bases line up with TRBD1. Germline loops: CDR1 PRHDT, CDR2 FYEKMQ (reference sequence). CDR3 length: 15 amino acids. The J segment lost 5 bases and the V segment lost 6 bases, leaving 8 bases of the junction unmatched. The full variable domain, its missing parts supplied by reference TRBV13 and TRBJ2-5, is AAGVIQSPRHLIKEKRETATLKCYPIPRHDTVYWYQQGPGQDPQFLISFYEKMQSDKGSIPDRFSAQQFSDYHSELNMSSLELGDSALYFCASRNPGTGGETQYFGPGTRLLVL.

By its share, this clonotype is medium-sized. This rearrangement joins TRBV28 to TRBJ1-6; D uncertain. Trimming removed 3 bases at V and 14 bases at J, with 14 bases between. The CDR3 is made up of 13 amino acids. From germline, CDR1 is MDHEN and CDR2 SYDVKM. The CDR3 reads CASSFQRRGALHF. The CDR3 DNA reads as TGTGCCAGCAGTTTCCAAAGACGGGGAGCCCTCCACTTT.

This clonotype was detected only a few times. The genes are TRBV15 and TRBJ2-1, with 8 bases that match TRBD1. The CDR3 is 17 residues long. The V gene's germline CDR1 is LNHNV and CDR2 YYDKDF (reference sequence). The V segment lost 0 bases and the J segment 5 bases; nucleotides outside the gene matches: 9. The CDR3 here is CATSRDRGRGLDNEQFF. Written as DNA, the CDR3 is TGTGCCACCAGCAGAGATAGAGGCAGGGGGCTGGACAATGAGCAGTTCTTC.

This clonotype has only a few counts. The chain is built from TRBV5-5 and TRBJ2-2; 8 nucleotides align to TRBD2. In germline, CDR1 is SGHKS, CDR2 YYEKEE (reference sequence). Trimming removed 4 bases from V and 4 bases from J; junction bases left unmatched: 9. The CDR3 sequence is 16 residues long. In nucleotides, the CDR3 is TGTGCCAGCAGCGCCTTAGCGGGATTGTCCACCGGGGAGCTGTTTTTT. Translated, it gives CASSALAGLSTGELFF. The whole variable domain, filled in from reference TRBV5-5 and TRBJ2-2, reads DAGVTQSPTHLIKTRGQQVTLRCSPISGHKSVSWYQQVLGQGPQFIFQYYEKEERGRGNFPDRFSARQFPNYSSELNVNALLLGDSALYLCASSALAGLSTGELFFGEGSRLTVL.

This chain joins TRBV20-1 and TRBJ2-3, with TRBD1 identical over 10 bases. The trim removed 3 bases at V and 3 bases at J, leaving 6 bases unmatched. CDR3 length equals 15 residues. Per germline, CDR1 DFQATT and CDR2 SNEGSKA (reference sequence). DNA of the CDR3: TGCAGTGCTAGCGACAGGGGGCGGTCGACAGATACGCAGTATTTT. Protein product: CSASDRGRSTDTQYF.